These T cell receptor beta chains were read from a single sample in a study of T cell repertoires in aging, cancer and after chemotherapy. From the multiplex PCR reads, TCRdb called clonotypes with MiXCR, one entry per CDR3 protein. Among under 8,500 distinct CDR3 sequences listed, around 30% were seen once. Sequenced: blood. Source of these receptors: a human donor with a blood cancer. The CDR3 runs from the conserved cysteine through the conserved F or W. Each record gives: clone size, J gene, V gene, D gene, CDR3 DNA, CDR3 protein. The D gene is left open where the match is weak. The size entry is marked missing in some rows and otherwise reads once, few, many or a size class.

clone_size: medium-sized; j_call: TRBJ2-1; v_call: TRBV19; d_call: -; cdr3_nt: TGTGCCAGTAGTATCTCCATGGCGGGGCTTAATGAGCAGTTCTTC; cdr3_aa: CASSISMAGLNEQFF
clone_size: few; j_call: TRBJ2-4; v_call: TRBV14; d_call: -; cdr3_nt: TGTGCCAGCAGCCAAAACAGGGCGGTAAACATTCAGTACTTC; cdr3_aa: CASSQNRAVNIQYF
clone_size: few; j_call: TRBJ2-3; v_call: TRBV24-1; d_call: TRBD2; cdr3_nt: TGTGCCACCAGTGACGTCGGGGGGGGCGTAGATACGCAGTATTTT; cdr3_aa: CATSDVGGGVDTQYF
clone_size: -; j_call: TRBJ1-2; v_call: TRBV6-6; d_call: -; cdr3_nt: TGTGCCAGCAGTTACCCCGAGGGAGGGTTAAGTGGCTACACCTTC; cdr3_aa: CASSYPEGGLSGYTF
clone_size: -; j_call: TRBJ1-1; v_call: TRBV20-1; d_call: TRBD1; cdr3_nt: TGCAGTGCTAGAACGGGACAGCCTGAAGCTTTCTTT; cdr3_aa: CSARTGQPEAFF
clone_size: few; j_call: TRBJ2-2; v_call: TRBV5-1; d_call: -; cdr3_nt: TGCGCCAGCAGCTTCGTCAGGCTCAACACCGGGGAGCTGTTTTTT; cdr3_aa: CASSFVRLNTGELFF
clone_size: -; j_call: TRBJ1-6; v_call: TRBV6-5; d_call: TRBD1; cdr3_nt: TGTGCCAGCCCATCTCCAGGACAGGGGGCCGGTTCACCCCTCCACTTT; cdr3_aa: CASPSPGQGAGSPLHF
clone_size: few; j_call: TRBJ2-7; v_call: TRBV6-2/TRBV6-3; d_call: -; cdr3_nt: TGTGCCAGCAGTTACAGGGGAGACTACGAGCAGTACTTC; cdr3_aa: CASSYRGDYEQYF
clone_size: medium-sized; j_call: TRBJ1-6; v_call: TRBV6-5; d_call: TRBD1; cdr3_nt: TGTGCCAGCAGTTTGACAGGGGGCAGGGATTCACCCCTCCACTTT; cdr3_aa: CASSLTGGRDSPLHF
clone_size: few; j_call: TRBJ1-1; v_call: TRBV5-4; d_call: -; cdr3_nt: TGTGCCAGCAGCCTCAACAGGGACACTGAAGCTTTCTTT; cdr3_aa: CASSLNRDTEAFF
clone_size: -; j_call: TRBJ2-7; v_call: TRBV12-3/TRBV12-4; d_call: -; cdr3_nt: TGTGCCAGCAGTCCAACAGGGCGGGGTCTCAACGAGCAGTACTTC; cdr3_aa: CASSPTGRGLNEQYF
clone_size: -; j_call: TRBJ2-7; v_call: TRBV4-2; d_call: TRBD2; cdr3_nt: TGCGCCAGCAGCCAAGGGACTAGCGGGGGGGCCCATCTCGAGCAGTACTTC; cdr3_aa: CASSQGTSGGAHLEQYF
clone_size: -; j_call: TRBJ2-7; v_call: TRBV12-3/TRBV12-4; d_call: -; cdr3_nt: TGTGCCAGCAGCGTTGACAGATCATTCTCCTACGAGCAGTACTTC; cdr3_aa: CASSVDRSFSYEQYF
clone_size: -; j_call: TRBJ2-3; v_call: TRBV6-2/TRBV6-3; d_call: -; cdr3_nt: TGTGCCAGCAGTCCAAGCCGACAGGTAAGGACAGATACGCAGTATTTT; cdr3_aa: CASSPSRQVRTDTQYF
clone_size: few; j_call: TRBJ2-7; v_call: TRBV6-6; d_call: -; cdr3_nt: TGTGCCAGCAGTAAACACGGATACGAGCAGTACTTC; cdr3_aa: CASSKHGYEQYF
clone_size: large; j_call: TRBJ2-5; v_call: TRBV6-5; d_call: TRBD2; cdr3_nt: TGTGCCAGCAGTTACATTGATTCTAGCGGGGTAGAGACCCAGTACTTC; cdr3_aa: CASSYIDSSGVETQYF
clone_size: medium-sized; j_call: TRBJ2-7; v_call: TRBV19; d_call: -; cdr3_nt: TGTGCCAGCCGGGGCAGCAACCGATGGGGTTACGAGCAGTACTTC; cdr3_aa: CASRGSNRWGYEQYF
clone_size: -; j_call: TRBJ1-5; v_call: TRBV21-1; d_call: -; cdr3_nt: TGTGCCAGCAGCAATGGGTCAGGGGCGCGAGGGTCGAGGCAGCCCCAGCATTTT; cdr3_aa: CASSNGSGARGSRQPQHF
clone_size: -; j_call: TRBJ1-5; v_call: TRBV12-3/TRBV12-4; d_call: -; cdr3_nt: TGTGCCAGCAGTCTTAACAGGGCCAATCAGCCCCAGCATTTT; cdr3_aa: CASSLNRANQPQHF
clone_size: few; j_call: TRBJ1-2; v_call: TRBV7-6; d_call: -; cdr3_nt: TGTGCCAGCAGCTTATCCCCTGACTGGGCTGGAGGCTACACCTTC; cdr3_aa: CASSLSPDWAGGYTF
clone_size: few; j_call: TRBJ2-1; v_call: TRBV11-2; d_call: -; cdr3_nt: TGTGCCAGCGGACGGGGGTTCCATGAGCAGTTCTTC; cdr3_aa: CASGRGFHEQFF
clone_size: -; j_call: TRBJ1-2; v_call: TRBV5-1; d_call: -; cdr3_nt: TGCGCCAGCAGCTTATCTCCGGGTCGGGTGGATGGCTACACCTTC; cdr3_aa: CASSLSPGRVDGYTF
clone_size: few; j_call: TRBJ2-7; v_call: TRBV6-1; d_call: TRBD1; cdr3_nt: TGTGCCAGCAGTCCGGGACAGGGTGTCGACGAGCAGTACTTC; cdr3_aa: CASSPGQGVDEQYF
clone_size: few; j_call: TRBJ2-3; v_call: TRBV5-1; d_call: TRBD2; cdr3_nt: TGCGCCAGCAGCTTGGGGACTAGTACCGCAGATACGCAGTATTTT; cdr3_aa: CASSLGTSTADTQYF
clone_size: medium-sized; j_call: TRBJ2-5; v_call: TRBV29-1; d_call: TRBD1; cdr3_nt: TGCAGCATCAGGAGAGGGACAGGGGAAGAGACCCAGTACTTC; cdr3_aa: CSIRRGTGEETQYF
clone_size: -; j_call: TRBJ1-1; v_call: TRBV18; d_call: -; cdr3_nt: TGTGCCAGCTCACGAGATCCGAGAGGGATGAACACTGAAGCTTTCTTT; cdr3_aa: CASSRDPRGMNTEAFF
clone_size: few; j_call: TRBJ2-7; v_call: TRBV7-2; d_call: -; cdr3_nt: TGTGCCAGCAGCTTAGGGCGGGCGAACATTCGGTACTTC; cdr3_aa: CASSLGRANIRYF
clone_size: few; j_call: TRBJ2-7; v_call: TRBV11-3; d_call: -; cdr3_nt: TGTGCCAGCAGCTTGACAGGCAATAGTAGGAGAGTCTACGAGCAGTACTTC; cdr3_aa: CASSLTGNSRRVYEQYF
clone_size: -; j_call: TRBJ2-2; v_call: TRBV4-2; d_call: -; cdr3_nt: TGTGCCAGCAGCCAAGAGGGTCCAGGGGAGGGGGCCGGGGAGCTGTTTTTT; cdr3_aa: CASSQEGPGEGAGELFF
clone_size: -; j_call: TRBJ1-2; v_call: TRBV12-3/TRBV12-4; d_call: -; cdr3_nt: TGTGCCAGCAGTTCTCGGACAGCTTCTAACTATGGCTACACCTTC; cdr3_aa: CASSSRTASNYGYTF
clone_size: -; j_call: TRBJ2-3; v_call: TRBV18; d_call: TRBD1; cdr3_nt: TGTGCCAGCTCACCACGCGGACAGGGGACCACAGATACGCAGTATTTT; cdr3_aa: CASSPRGQGTTDTQYF
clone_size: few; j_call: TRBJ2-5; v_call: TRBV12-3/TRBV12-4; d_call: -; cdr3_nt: TGTGCCAGCAGTTTATCTACAGCCCAAACAGGTCGCCGAGAGACCCAGTACTTC; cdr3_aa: CASSLSTAQTGRRETQYF
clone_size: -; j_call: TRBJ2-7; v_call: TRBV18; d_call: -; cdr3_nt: TGTGCCAGCTCATTCACTAGATTTCGGGCTACTTTCGAGCAGTACTTC; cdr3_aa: CASSFTRFRATFEQYF
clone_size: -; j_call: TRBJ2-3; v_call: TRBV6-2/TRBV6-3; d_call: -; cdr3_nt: TGTGCCAGCAGCCTAGGTACCATGGACACAGATACGCAGTATTTT; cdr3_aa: CASSLGTMDTDTQYF
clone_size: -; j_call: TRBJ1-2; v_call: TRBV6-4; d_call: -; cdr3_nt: TGTGCCAGCAGTGACTCGATCGGGGACGATGCATATGGCTACACCTTC; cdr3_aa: CASSDSIGDDAYGYTF
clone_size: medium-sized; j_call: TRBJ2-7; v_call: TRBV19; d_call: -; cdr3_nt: TGTGCCAGTAGTTACCTTGGACGGAACGAGCAGTACTTC; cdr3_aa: CASSYLGRNEQYF
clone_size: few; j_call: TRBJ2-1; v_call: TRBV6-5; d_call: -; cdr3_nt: TGTGCCAGCAGTCCCTCCGGGGTTGGGTCCTACAATGAGCAGTTCTTC; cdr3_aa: CASSPSGVGSYNEQFF
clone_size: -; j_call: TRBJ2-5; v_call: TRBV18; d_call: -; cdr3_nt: TGTGCCAGCTCACCAGAAGAGACCCAGTACTTC; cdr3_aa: CASSPEETQYF
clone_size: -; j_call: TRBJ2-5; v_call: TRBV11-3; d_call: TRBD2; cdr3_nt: TGTGCCAGCAATAGAGCGGGAGGGTTAGAGACCCAGTACTTC; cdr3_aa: CASNRAGGLETQYF
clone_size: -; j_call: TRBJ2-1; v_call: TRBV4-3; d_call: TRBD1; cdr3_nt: TGCGCCAGCAGCCAAATTCCGACAGGGTTGGACAATGAGCAGTTCTTC; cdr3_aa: CASSQIPTGLDNEQFF
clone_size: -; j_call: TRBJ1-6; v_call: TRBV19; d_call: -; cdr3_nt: TGTGCCAGTAGTATAGGGGGGGGCTCACCCCTCCACTTT; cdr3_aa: CASSIGGGSPLHF
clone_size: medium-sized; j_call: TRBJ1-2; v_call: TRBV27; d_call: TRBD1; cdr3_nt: TGTGCCAGCACCACCCTGACAGGGGCAAACTATGGCTACACCTTC; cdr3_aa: CASTTLTGANYGYTF
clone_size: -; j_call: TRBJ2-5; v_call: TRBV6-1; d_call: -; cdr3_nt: TGTGCCAGCAGTGACTTAACGGGCGCGGAGACCCAGTACTTC; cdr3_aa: CASSDLTGAETQYF